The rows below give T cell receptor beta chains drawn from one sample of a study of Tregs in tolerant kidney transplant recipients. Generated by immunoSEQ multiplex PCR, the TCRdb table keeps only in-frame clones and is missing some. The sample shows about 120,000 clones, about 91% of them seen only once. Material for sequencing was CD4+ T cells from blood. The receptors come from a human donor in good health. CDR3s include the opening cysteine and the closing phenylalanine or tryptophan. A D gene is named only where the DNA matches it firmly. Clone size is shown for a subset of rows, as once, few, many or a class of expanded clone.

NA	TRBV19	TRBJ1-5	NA	CASSIRTAPRQPQHF	TGTGCCAGTAGTATCCGGACAGCTCCACGTCAGCCCCAGCATTTT
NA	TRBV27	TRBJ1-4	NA	CASSRRGITTNEKLFF	TGTGCCAGCAGTCGCCGGGGGATCACAACTAATGAAAAACTGTTTTTT
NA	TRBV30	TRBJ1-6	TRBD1	CACVTGNYNSPLHF	TGTGCCTGCGTGACAGGGAATTATAATTCACCCCTCCACTTT
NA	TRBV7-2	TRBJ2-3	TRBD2	CASSSTLGSGSSTDTQYF	TGTGCCAGCAGCTCTACGTTGGGTAGCGGGAGTAGCACAGATACGCAGTATTTT
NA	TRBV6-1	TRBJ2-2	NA	CASSEYTGELFF	TGTGCCAGCAGCGAATACACCGGGGAGCTGTTTTTT
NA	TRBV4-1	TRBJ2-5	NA	CASSQTRGGTQETQYF	TGCGCCAGCAGCCAAACCCGAGGCGGGACTCAAGAGACCCAGTACTTC
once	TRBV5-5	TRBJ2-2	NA	CASSLETLHTGELFF	TGTGCCAGCAGCTTGGAAACACTGCACACCGGGGAGCTGTTTTTT
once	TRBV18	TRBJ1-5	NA	CASSLGIARDQPQHF	TGTGCCAGCTCTCTCGGAATCGCGAGGGATCAGCCCCAGCATTTT
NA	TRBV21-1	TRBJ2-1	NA	CASSSGFGLADQSSYNEQFF	TGTGCCAGCAGCAGCGGCTTCGGACTAGCGGACCAGAGCTCCTACAATGAGCAGTTCTTC
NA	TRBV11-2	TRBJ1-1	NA	CASSLDRDRPSDF	TGTGCCAGCAGCTTAGATCGGGACCGCCCTTCCGATTTT
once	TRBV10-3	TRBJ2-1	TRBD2	CATRTSFDEQFF	TGTGCCACGAGGACTAGCTTCGATGAGCAGTTCTTC
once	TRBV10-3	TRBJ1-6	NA	CAISESGQIARSPLHF	TGTGCCATCAGTGAGTCGGGGCAGATCGCTAGGTCACCCCTCCACTTT
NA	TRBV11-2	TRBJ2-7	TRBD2	CASSSRGGPEGYEQYF	TGTGCCAGCAGCTCCCGGGGGGGCCCGGAGGGCTACGAGCAGTACTTC
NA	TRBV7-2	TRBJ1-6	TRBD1	CASSLATGIVGSPLHF	TGTGCCAGCAGCTTAGCGACAGGGATTGTAGGTTCACCCCTCCACTTT
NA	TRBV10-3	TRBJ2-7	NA	CAIRGGKGTYEQYF	TGTGCCATCAGGGGGGGAAAAGGAACCTACGAGCAGTACTTC
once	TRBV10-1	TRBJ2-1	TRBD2	CASSEAGASSDEQFF	TGCGCCAGCAGTGAAGCGGGAGCATCATCCGATGAGCAGTTCTTC
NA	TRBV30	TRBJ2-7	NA	CAWERGLGYEQYF	TGTGCCTGGGAGAGGGGCTTGGGTTACGAGCAGTACTTC
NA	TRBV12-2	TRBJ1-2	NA	CASRFFKRGQGAYGYTF	TGTGCAAGTCGCTTCTTCAAGCGGGGACAGGGCGCTTATGGCTACACCTTC
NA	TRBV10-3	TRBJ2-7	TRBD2	CAISESAGREDYEQYF	TGTGCCATCAGTGAGTCGGCAGGGCGGGAGGACTACGAGCAGTACTTC
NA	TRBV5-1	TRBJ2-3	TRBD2	CASSLAGSGRPDTQYF	TGCGCCAGCAGCTTGGCAGGTAGCGGGAGACCAGATACGCAGTATTTT
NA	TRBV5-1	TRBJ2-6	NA	CASKPTVSGANVLTF	TGCGCCAGCAAACCGACAGTCTCTGGGGCCAACGTCCTGACTTTC
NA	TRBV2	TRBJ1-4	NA	CASSEYSGLKGEKLFF	TGTGCCAGCAGTGAATACAGTGGCCTAAAAGGGGAAAAACTGTTTTTT
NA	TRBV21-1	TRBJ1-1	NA	CASSKDRSKGQLCRNTEAFF	TGTGCCAGCAGCAAAGATCGGTCAAAGGGACAGTTATGTAGGAACACTGAAGCTTTCTTT
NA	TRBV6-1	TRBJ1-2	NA	CASSVQGLHGYTF	TGTGCCAGCAGTGTTCAGGGTCTCCATGGCTACACCTTC
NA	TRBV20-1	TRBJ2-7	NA	CSATPVYEQYF	TGCAGTGCTACCCCCGTATACGAGCAGTACTTC
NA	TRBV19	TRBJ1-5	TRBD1	CASSVDRGSNQPQHF	TGTGCCAGTAGCGTGGACAGGGGTAGCAATCAGCCCCAGCATTTT
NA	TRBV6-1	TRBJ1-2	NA	CATLGGDGYTF	TGTGCCACCCTGGGAGGGGACGGCTACACCTTC
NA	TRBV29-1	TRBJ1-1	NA	CSVESVNTEAFF	TGCAGCGTTGAATCAGTGAACACTGAAGCTTTCTTT
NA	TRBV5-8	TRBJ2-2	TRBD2	CASSLGGGSGTGELFF	TGTGCCAGCAGCTTGGGTGGCGGGAGCGGCACCGGGGAGCTGTTTTTT
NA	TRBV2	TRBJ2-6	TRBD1	CASSETGGAGANVLTF	TGTGCCAGCAGTGAAACAGGGGGAGCAGGGGCCAACGTCCTGACTTTC
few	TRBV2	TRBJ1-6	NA	CASSLNNSPLHF	TGTGCCAGTTCTCTGAATAATTCACCCCTCCACTTT
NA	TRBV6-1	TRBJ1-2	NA	CASSEADGIYGYTF	TGTGCCAGCAGTGAAGCGGACGGGATCTATGGCTACACCTTC
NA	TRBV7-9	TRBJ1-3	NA	CASSFGQGSGNTIYF	TGTGCCAGCAGCTTCGGCCAGGGCTCTGGAAACACCATATATTTT
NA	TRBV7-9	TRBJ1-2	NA	CASSLGKINYGYTF	TGTGCCAGCAGCTTGGGGAAGATTAACTATGGCTACACCTTC
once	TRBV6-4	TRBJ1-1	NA	CASSASSLGVAEAFF	TGTGCCAGCAGTGCCTCAAGTCTAGGGGTAGCCGAAGCTTTCTTT
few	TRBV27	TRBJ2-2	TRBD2	CASSSFLAGGELFF	TGTGCCAGCAGTTCGTTTCTAGCGGGCGGGGAGCTGTTTTTT
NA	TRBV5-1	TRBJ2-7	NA	CASSPNPGGSSYEQYF	TGCGCCAGCAGCCCAAATCCAGGGGGGAGCTCCTACGAGCAGTACTTC
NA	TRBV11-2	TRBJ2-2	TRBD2	CASSWGLARGELFF	TGTGCCAGCAGCTGGGGACTAGCGCGCGGAGAGCTGTTTTTT
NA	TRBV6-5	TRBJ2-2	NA	CASSVVNTGELFF	TGTGCCAGCAGTGTGGTAAACACCGGGGAGCTGTTTTTT
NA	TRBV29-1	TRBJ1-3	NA	CSVDTSGNTIYF	TGCAGCGTTGACACAAGTGGAAACACCATATATTTT
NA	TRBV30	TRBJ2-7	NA	CAWSVEGEQYF	TGTGCCTGGAGTGTCGAAGGAGAGCAGTACTTC
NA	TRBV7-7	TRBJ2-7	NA	CASSEGWPSYEQYF	TGTGCTAGCAGCGAGGGTTGGCCCAGCTACGAGCAGTACTTC
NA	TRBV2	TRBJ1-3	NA	CASSEKSVYSGNTIYF	TGTGCCAGCAGTGAAAAATCCGTCTACTCTGGAAACACCATATATTTT
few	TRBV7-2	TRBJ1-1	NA	CASSFSREEAFF	TGTGCCAGCAGCTTTAGTAGGGAAGAAGCTTTCTTT
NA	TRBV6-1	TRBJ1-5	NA	CASSEDGGYQPQHF	TGTGCCAGCAGTGAGGACGGAGGTTATCAGCCCCAGCATTTT
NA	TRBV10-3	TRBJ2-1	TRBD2	CAISESGLAGVPAWEQFF	TGTGCCATCAGTGAGTCAGGACTAGCGGGAGTTCCGGCGTGGGAGCAGTTCTTC
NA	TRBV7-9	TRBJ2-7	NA	CASSLGGFSYEQYF	TGTGCCAGCAGCTTAGGGGGCTTCTCCTACGAGCAGTACTTC
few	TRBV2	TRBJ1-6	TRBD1	CASSVDRGGSPLHF	TGTGCCAGCAGTGTGGACAGGGGTGGTTCACCCCTCCACTTT
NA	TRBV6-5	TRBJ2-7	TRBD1	CASSYQGQAAYEQYF	TGTGCCAGCAGTTACCAGGGACAGGCCGCCTACGAGCAGTACTTC
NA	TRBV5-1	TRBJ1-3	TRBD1	CASSTGQGVSGNTIYF	TGCGCCAGCAGCACCGGACAGGGCGTTTCTGGAAACACCATATATTTT
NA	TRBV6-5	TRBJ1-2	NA	CASSVAGPTNGYTF	TGTGCCAGCAGTGTGGCAGGGCCTACGAATGGCTACACCTTC